A selection of T cell receptor beta chains follows, all from one sample in a study of blood T cell repertoires in COVID-19. Profiled with immunoSEQ multiplex PCR; TCRdb holds only in-frame clones, not every one. The data contain fewer than 150,000 clones, more than 75% of them seen just once; the ten biggest clones take up about 8.5%. The sample comprised peripheral blood. The receptors stem from a woman in her forties with acute or convalescent COVID-19. Each CDR3 is given without its conserved first and last residue. Fields, in order: V gene, J gene, CDR3 protein.

V: TRBV2
J: TRBJ2-1
CDR3: ASSVWAGDRYNEQF

V: TRBV7-6
J: TRBJ2-7
CDR3: ASSLAGTSGEQY

V: TRBV14
J: TRBJ2-5
CDR3: ASSQLGTIQETQY

V: TRBV5-4
J: TRBJ2-5
CDR3: ASSRAGIRETQY

V: TRBV12-5
J: TRBJ2-5
CDR3: ASGFGGGGQQETQY

V: TRBV19
J: TRBJ2-7
CDR3: ASSPRTSGGSYEQY

V: TRBV2
J: TRBJ2-1
CDR3: ASSVLTRGYNEQF

V: TRBV5-1
J: TRBJ2-7
CDR3: ASSLERTFYEQY

V: TRBV3-1/TRBV3-2
J: TRBJ2-1
CDR3: ASSQRTRGEYNEQF

V: TRBV7-2
J: TRBJ2-5
CDR3: ASSTYSGGKETQY

V: TRBV7-9
J: TRBJ1-1
CDR3: ASSSKDRDGEAF

V: TRBV12-5
J: TRBJ2-5
CDR3: ASGAGGLAGVQETQY

V: TRBV30
J: TRBJ1-2
CDR3: AWNPGTARGNYGYT

V: TRBV6-5
J: TRBJ1-2
CDR3: ASSYNRERGYT

V: TRBV11-3
J: TRBJ1-5
CDR3: ASSWGTGDNQPQH

V: TRBV3-1/TRBV3-2
J: TRBJ2-7
CDR3: ASSQDFRGAYEQY

V: TRBV5-1
J: TRBJ2-7
CDR3: ASSLAGPGNYEQY

V: TRBV18
J: TRBJ2-5
CDR3: ASSDRLETQY

V: TRBV5-1
J: TRBJ2-2
CDR3: ASTDLFRGGTGELF

V: TRBV6-5
J: TRBJ1-3
CDR3: ASGFVRDRGNTIY

V: TRBV6-4
J: TRBJ2-3
CDR3: ASSVGVTDTQY

V: TRBV5-1
J: TRBJ2-7
CDR3: ASSLGPTGSYEQY

V: TRBV10-1
J: TRBJ1-5
CDR3: ASSERGFEPQH

V: TRBV5-1
J: TRBJ2-1
CDR3: ASSLRVASGGSSYNEQF

V: TRBV30
J: TRBJ1-1
CDR3: AWSSTVREAF

V: TRBV6-1
J: TRBJ1-2
CDR3: ASSETRQVYGYT

V: TRBV6-8
J: TRBJ2-2
CDR3: ASSYSKRAIVAGELF

V: TRBV12-5
J: TRBJ1-1
CDR3: ASGLVSGQGSTEAF

V: TRBV12-5
J: TRBJ2-1
CDR3: ASGLERGGFNEQF

V: TRBV6-5
J: TRBJ1-1
CDR3: ASSFTGTEAF

V: TRBV29-1
J: TRBJ1-6
CDR3: SVRTGANSPLH

V: TRBV6-2/TRBV6-3
J: TRBJ2-7
CDR3: ASSYGTSGSYEQY

V: TRBV6-6
J: TRBJ2-7
CDR3: ASSYLRGATYEQY